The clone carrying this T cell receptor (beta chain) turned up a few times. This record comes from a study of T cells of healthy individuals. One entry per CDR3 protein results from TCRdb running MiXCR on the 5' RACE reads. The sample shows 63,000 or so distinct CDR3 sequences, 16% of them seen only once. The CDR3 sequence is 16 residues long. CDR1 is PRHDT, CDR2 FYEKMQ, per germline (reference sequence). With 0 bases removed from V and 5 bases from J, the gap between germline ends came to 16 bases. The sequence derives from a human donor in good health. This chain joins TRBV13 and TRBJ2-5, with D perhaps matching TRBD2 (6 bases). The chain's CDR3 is CASSLGSGRGLETQYF. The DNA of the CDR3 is TGTGCCAGCAGCTTAGGGAGTGGGCGGGGATTGGAGACCCAGTACTTC.